This T cell receptor beta chain was sequenced during a study of T cell repertoires in cytomegalovirus infection (dated by TCRdb to between 2018 and 2021). General notes on the study: The peptide stimulations were aimed at well-studied HLA-B-restricted epitopes as well as recently identified HLA-C-restricted CMV epitopes, whose presentation resists viral immunomodulation. Donor HLA type was relevant to the analysis, because carriage of CMV infection together with the matching HLA type was indicated by public TCR beta signatures.

A word on this clonotype: The clone's antigen remains unknown. It has no much larger one-base neighbor in the sample; base qualities were not kept.

The germline V gene (reference sequence) sets CDR1 to LNHDA and CDR2 to SQIVND. The CDR3, cysteine through phenylalanine, is 14 amino acids long. The only DNA kept is the CDR3, 42 bases in frame from the first base. Sequencing was performed on an Illumina HiSeq 1500. TCRdb ran its own pipeline on the public reads, namely fastp trimming at Q25 and MiXCR clone calling, and kept in-frame beta chains. Each entry is one CDR3 protein sequence, shown with its most common DNA and genes. This sample holds hundreds of thousands of distinct CDR3 sequences; approximately 31% were observed only once. Roughly 13% of the sample is held by the ten biggest clonotypes. Broad study findings and their caveats: In the ex vivo response, HLA-C-restricted CMV-specific TCR beta clonotypes were dominant, and in two of eight donors the single most frequent clonotype came from this HLA-C-restricted group. Cumulative frequency of public TCR beta family members discriminated carriers of CMV infection plus the relevant HLA type in this cohort and an independent 352-donor cohort.

The treatment or condition label, as the study defines it: in vitro stimulation with specific CMV peptide epitopes to enrich CMV-specific T cells. The material was cultured CD8+ T cells from PBMCs, obtained from culture after CMV antigen stimulation. Rearrangement joined TRBV19 to TRBJ1-5, with no D gene named confidently. TRBJ2-3 explains the end of the DNA better; the J call may be wrong. The receptor comes from a human donor in good health (CMV status not recorded). Some clones in this sample may be carry-over from other donors' samples. The CDR3 corresponds to CASSLGYSNQPQYF. At the DNA level, the sequence is TGTGCCAGTTCCCTCGGATATAGCAATCAGCCCCAGTATTTT.